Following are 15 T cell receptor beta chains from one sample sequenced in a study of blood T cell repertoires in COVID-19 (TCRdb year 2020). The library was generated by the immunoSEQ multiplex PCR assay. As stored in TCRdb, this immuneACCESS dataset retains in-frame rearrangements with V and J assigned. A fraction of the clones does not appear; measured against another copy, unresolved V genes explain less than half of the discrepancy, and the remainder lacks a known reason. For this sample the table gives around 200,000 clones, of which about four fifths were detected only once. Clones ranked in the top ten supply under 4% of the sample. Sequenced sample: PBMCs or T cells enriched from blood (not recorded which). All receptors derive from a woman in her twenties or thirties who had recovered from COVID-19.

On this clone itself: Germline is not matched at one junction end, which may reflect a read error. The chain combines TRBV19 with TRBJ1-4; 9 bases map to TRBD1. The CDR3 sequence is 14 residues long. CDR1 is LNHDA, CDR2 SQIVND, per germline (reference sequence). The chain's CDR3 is CASSTGGASEKLFF. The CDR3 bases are TGTGCCAGCAGTACAGGGGGCGCATCTGAAAAACTGTTTTTT.

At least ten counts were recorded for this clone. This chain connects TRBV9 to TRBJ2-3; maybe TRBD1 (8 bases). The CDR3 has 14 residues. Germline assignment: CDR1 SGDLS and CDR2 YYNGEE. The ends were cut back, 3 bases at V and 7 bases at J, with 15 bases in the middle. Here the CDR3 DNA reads TGTGCCAGCAGCGCTACAGGGGGGGGAAATACGCAGTATTTT. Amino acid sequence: CASSATGGGNTQYF.

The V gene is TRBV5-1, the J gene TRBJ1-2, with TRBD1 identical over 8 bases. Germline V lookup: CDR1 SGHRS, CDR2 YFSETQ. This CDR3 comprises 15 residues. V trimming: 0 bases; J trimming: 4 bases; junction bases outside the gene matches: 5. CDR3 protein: CASSLERQGSYGYTF. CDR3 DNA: TGCGCCAGCAGCTTGGAAAGACAGGGGAGCTATGGCTACACCTTC.

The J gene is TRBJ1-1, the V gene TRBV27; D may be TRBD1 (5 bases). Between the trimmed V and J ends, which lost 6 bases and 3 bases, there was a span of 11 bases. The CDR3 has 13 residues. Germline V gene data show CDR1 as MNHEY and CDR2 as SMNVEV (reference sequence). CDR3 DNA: TGTGCCAGCAGACGATCCAGGGACACTGAAGCTTTCTTT. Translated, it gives CASRRSRDTEAFF.

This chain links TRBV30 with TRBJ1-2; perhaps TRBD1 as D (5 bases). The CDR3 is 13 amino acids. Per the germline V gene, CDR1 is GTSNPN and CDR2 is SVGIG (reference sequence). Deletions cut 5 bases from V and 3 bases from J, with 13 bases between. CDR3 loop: CAWVGQGYYGYTF. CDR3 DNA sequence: TGTGCCTGGGTAGGGCAGGGATACTATGGCTACACCTTC.

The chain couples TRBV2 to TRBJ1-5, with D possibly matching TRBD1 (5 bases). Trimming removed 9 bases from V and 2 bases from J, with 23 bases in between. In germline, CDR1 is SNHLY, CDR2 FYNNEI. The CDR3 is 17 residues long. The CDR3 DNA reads TGTGCCAGTAAAACCCAGGGTGGGGTAGGGGGCAATCAGCCCCAGCATTTT. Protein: CASKTQGGVGGNQPQHF.

The CDR3 nucleotides are TGCGCCAGCAGCACGCAGGGGCCCCCCGGGGAGCTGTTTTTT. It translates to CASSTQGPPGELFF. V and J are TRBV5-1 and TRBJ2-2; D is perhaps TRBD1 (6 bases). The CDR3 spans 14 residues. From germline, CDR1 is SGHRS and CDR2 YFSETQ. Trimming shortened V by 4 bases and J by 6 bases, and 13 bases separated the two germline ends.

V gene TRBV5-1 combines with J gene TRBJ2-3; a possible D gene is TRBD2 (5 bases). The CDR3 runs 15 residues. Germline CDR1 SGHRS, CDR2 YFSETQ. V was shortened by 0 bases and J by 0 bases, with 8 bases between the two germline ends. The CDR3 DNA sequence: TGCGCCAGCAGCTTGGACGGGGTTAGCACAGATACGCAGTATTTT. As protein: CASSLDGVSTDTQYF.

Written as DNA, the CDR3 is TGCAGCGTTACAGGGGTGAACACTGAAGCTTTCTTT. Translation: CSVTGVNTEAFF. The gene calls are TRBV29-1 and TRBJ1-1, with 7 nucleotides matching TRBD1. V was pared by 5 bases and J by 0 bases, with 0 bases of the junction left unmatched. Germline CDR1 reads SQVTM; CDR2 reads ANQGSEA. This CDR3 region has 12 residues.

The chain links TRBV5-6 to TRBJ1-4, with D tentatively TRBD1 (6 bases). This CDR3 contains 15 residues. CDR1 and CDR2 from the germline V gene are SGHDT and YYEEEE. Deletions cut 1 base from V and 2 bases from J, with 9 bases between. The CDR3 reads CASSLKQGTNEKLFF. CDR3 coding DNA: TGTGCCAGCAGCTTGAAACAGGGTACTAATGAAAAACTGTTTTTT.

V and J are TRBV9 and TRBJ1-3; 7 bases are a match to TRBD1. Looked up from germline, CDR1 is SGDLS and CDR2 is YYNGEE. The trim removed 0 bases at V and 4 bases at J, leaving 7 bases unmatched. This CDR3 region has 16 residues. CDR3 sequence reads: CASSVATGTAGNTIYF. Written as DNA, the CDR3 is TGTGCCAGCAGCGTAGCTACAGGGACAGCCGGAAACACCATATATTTT.

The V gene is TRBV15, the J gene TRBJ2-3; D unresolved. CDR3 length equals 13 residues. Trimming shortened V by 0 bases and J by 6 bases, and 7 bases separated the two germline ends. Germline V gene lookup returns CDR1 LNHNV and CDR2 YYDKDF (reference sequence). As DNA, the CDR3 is TGTGCCACCAGCAGAGATTTTCGGGATACGCAGTATTTT. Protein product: CATSRDFRDTQYF.

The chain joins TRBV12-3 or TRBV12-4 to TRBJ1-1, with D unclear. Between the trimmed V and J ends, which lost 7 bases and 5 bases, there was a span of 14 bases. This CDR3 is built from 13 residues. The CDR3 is CASIFNPVTEAFF. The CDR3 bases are TGTGCCAGCATCTTTAATCCGGTTACTGAAGCTTTCTTT.

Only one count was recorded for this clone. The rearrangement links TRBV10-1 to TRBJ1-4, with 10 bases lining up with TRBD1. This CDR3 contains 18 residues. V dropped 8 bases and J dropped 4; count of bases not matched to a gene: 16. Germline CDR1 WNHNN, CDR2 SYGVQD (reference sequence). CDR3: CASDPGQGRGGINEKLFF. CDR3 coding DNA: TGCGCCAGCGACCCGGGACAGGGGCGGGGGGGCATTAATGAAAAACTGTTTTTT.

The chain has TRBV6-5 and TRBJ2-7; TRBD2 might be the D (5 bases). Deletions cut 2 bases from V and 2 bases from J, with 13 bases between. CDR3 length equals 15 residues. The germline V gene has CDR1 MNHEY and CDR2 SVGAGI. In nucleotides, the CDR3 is TGTGCCAGCAGTTACGCGTCTAGCCGCACCTACGAGCAGTACTTC. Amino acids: CASSYASSRTYEQYF.